This T cell receptor (beta chain) originates from a study of glioma-infiltrating T cells after dendritic cell vaccination (TCRdb year 2016). About the study as a whole: A cohort of roughly 15 glioblastoma patients from Phase I and II dendritic cell vaccination trials was included, of whom 9 were newly diagnosed and 6 had recurrent disease. Deep sequencing of TCR beta CDR3 regions was used to quantify tumor-infiltrating lymphocyte content and compare tumor and blood repertoires in dendritic cell-vaccinated glioblastoma patients. The vaccine consisted of monocyte-derived dendritic cells cultured seven days with IL-4 and GM-CSF, then pulsed overnight with autologous tumor lysate. Each patient was given three intradermal dendritic cell vaccine injections, spaced two weeks apart, in the arm below the axilla. Patients received autologous tumor lysate-pulsed dendritic cell vaccination between the early 2000s and the early 2010s. Survival after dendritic cell vaccination was correlated with TCR sequencing metrics such as TIL content and the overlap between tumor and blood repertoires.

Using the immunoSEQ assay, TCRB CDR3 regions were amplified from roughly 1.9 micrograms of genomic DNA, or from all available DNA when less than that was on hand. Multiplex PCR used 60 forward primers for TCR V beta segments and 13 reverse primers for J beta segments. Synthetic control templates were spiked into each sample at limiting dilution to estimate reads per starting template. Reads of 87 bp were generated by sequencing on the Illumina HiSeq System. As for the original processing: PCR and sequencing errors were removed by merging closely related sequences with a nearest neighbor algorithm. TCR overlap was defined as the percentage of unique tumor TCR beta sequences that were also found in the peripheral blood of the same patient. TCRdb mirrors the immuneACCESS table, restricted to in-frame sequences. Some clones are absent from its copies; in checked studies, under half trace to an unresolved V gene, and the reason for the others is unknown. The V and J calls and clone size were taken over from that table, and D and trimming were inferred from the DNA. Counted in this sample were 100,000 to 120,000 clones; about 90% of them appeared once. The leading ten clones occupy 2.5% to 3% of the sample.

In this sample, this clone turned up a few times. Its antigen remains unidentified. One base away there is no much larger clone; base qualities are not given. The time point label for this specimen denotes: after dendritic cell vaccination, including at tumor progression/relapse. Patients were selected on the basis of adequate residual fresh-frozen tumor tissue and more than two years of available survival data. Although molecular status otherwise differed among the glioblastoma patients, no patient had an isocitrate dehydrogenase mutation. PBMC collection took place before vaccination, two weeks after the third vaccination, and at tumor progression if progression occurred. Genomic DNA was extracted with the Qiagen DNeasy Blood extraction Kit. Results and caveats for the whole study, not just this receptor: No direct relationship between TCR clonality and survival was found, suggesting that a diverse polyclonal response may matter. The cohort was small and heterogeneous, and full blood and tumor sets were available for few patients, with initial-recurrent tumor pairs available for even fewer patients. The three-group TCR overlap response model was characterized as speculative, and prospective validation of the model was stated to be required. After dendritic cell vaccination, a higher estimated pretreatment TIL content predicted longer time to progression and overall survival.

The germline V gene encodes CDR1 WNHNN and CDR2 SYGVQD (reference sequence). The CDR3 contains 15 residues, cysteine and phenylalanine counted. Solely the CDR3 DNA is kept, with 45 bases framed from the first base. The junction shows trimming of 3 bases on V and 2 bases on J, and the gene matches do not reach 3 bases of it. Source: blood, taken after dendritic cell vaccination. In this chain, TRBV10-1 is recombined with TRBJ2-1; 8 bases in between match TRBD2. This receptor was identified in a human donor with glioblastoma. The nucleotides are TGCGCCAGCAGTGAAACGCGGGAGGCCTACAATGAGCAGTTCTTC. Its product reads: CASSETREAYNEQFF.